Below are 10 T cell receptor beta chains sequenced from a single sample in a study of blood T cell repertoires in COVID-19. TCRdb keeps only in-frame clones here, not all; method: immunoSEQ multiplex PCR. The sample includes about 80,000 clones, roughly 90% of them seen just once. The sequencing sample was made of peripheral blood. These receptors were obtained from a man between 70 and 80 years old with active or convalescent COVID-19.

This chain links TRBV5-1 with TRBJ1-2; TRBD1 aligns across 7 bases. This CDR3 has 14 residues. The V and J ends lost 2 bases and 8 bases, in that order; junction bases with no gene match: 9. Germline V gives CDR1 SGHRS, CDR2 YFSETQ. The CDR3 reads CASSLFSQGEGYTF. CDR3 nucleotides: TGCGCCAGCAGCTTATTCTCGCAGGGGGAAGGCTACACCTTC.

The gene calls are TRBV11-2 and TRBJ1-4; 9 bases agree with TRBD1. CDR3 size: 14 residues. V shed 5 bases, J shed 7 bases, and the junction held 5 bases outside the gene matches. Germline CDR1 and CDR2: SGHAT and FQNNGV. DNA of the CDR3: TGTGCCAGCAGCCGTGGGGACAGGGCTGAAAAACTGTTTTTT. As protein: CASSRGDRAEKLFF.

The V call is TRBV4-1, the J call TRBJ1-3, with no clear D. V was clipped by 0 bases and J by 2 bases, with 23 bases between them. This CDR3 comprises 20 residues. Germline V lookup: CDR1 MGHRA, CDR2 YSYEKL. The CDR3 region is CASSQETGWQATVTGNTIYF. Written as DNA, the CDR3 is TGCGCCAGCAGCCAAGAAACTGGGTGGCAGGCCACAGTAACTGGAAACACCATATATTTT.

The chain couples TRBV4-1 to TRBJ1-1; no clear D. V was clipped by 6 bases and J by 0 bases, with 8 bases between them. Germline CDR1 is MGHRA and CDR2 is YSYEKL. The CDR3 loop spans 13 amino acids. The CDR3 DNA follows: TGCGCCAGCAGGGGAGAAATGAACACTGAAGCTTTCTTT. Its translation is CASRGEMNTEAFF.

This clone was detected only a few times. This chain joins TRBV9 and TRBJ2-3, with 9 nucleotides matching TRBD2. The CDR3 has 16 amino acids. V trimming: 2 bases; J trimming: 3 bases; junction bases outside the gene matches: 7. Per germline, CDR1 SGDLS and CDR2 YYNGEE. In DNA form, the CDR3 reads TGTGCCAGCAGCGTTAACCCGGGACTAGCTACAGATACGCAGTATTTT. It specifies CASSVNPGLATDTQYF.

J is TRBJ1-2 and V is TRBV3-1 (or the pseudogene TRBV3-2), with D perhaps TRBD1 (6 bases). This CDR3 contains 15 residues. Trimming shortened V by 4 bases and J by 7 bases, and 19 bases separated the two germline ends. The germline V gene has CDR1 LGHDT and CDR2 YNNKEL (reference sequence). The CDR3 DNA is TGTGCCAGCAGCCCTTCCCAAGGGGGTAGTAGTGGCTACACCTTC. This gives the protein CASSPSQGGSSGYTF.

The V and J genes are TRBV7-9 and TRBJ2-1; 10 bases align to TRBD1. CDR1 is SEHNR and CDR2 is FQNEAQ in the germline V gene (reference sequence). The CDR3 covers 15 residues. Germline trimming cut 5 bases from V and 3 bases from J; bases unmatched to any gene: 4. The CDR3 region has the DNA TGTGCCAGCAGCCTCTGGACAGGGGGCTACAATGAGCAGTTCTTC. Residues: CASSLWTGGYNEQFF.

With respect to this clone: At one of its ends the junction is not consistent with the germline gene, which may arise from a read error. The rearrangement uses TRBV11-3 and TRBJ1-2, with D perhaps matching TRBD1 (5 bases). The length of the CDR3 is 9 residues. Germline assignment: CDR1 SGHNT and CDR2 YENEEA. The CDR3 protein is CASTPGANF. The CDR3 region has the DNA TGTGCCAGCACCCCTGGGGCGAACTTC.

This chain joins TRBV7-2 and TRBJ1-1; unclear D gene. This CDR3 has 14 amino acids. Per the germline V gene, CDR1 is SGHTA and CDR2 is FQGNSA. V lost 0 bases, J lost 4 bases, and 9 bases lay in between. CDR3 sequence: CASSLASFGTEAFF. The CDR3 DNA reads TGTGCCAGCAGCTTAGCCTCTTTCGGCACTGAAGCTTTCTTT.

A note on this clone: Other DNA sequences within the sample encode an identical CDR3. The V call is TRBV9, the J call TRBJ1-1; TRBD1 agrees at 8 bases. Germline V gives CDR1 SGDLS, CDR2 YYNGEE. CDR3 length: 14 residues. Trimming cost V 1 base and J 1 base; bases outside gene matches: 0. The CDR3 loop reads CASSVTGGNTEAFF. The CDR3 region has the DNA TGTGCCAGCAGCGTAACAGGGGGGAACACTGAAGCTTTCTTT. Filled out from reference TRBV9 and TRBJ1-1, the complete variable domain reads DSGVTQTPKHLITATGQRVTLRCSPRSGDLSVYWYQQSLDQGLQFLIQYYNGEERAKGNILERFSAQQFPDLHSELNLSSLELGDSALYFCASSVTGGNTEAFFGQGTRLTVV.